A single sample gave rise to the 21 T cell receptor beta chains below, sequenced in a study of spatial heterogeneity in lung cancer. Each CDR3 protein is one row after TCRdb ran MiXCR on the 5' RACE reads. The table has about 120,000 distinct CDR3 sequences, roughly an eighth seen once; the top ten hold approximately 16%. Time point: blood at routine non-recurrence follow-up after resection. No cells were sorted before sequencing. The whole RNA sequenced was extracted from tumor, nontumor lung or frozen PBMC. The sequenced sample was PBMCs, obtained at follow-up. Every receptor here comes from a male donor with early-stage non-small cell lung cancer.

In its sample, this clonotype was seen many times. For the CDR3, the DNA is TGCGCCAGCAGCCAAGAAGGAAGACTAGGCCACGAGCAGTACTTC. This translates into CASSQEGRLGHEQYF. V and J are TRBV4-3 and TRBJ2-7; D possibly corresponds to TRBD2 (6 bases). Trimming took off 0 bases at V and 5 bases at J, with 14 bases between the two ends. Germline CDR1 reads LGHNA; CDR2 reads YSLEER. This CDR3 contains 15 residues.

This clonotype was observed a few times. The J gene is TRBJ2-5, the V gene TRBV3-1; weak D call: TRBD2 (5 bases). The germline gives CDR1 LGHDT, CDR2 YNNKEL (reference sequence). The CDR3 is 12 amino acids. V lost 3 bases to trimming and J lost 5 bases, with 7 bases between them. CDR3 in DNA: TGTGCCAGCAGCCATGCGGGTGAGACCCAGTACTTC. It yields the protein CASSHAGETQYF.

A remark on this clonotype: This may be a read error: a much more frequent sequence differs by one nucleotide. Because it lacks the conserved phenylalanine or tryptophan at the end, this CDR3 is likely a read error. The chain recombines TRBV2 with TRBJ2-5; possible D gene TRBD1, 5 bases. CDR3 length equals 12 residues. Germline CDR1 and CDR2: SNHLY and FYNNEI. V was shortened by 6 bases and J by 5 bases, with 10 bases between the two germline ends. This CDR3 reads CASSPGSETQYL. The CDR3 bases are TGTGCCAGCAGCCCAGGGTCGGAGACCCAGTACCTC.

This clonotype was counted at least ten times. V and J are TRBV12-3 or TRBV12-4 and TRBJ2-3; TRBD1 agrees at 7 bases. V was clipped by 5 bases and J by 0 bases; unmatched bases: 14. The CDR3 is 18 amino acids. The CDR3 nucleotides are TGTGCCAGCAGTCCCAGATCGACAGGGAGATCTAGCACAGATACGCAGTATTTT. Its protein is CASSPRSTGRSSTDTQYF.

This clonotype appeared many times. The rearrangement links TRBV18 to TRBJ2-5; D is ambiguous. CDR1 and CDR2 from the germline V gene are KGHSH and LQKENI. Trimming left V 2 bases short and J 1 base short, with 8 bases between. There are 14 residues in the CDR3. The CDR3 DNA sequence: TGTGCCAGCTCACCATTCACAGCCCAAGAGACCCAGTACTTC. It encodes CASSPFTAQETQYF. The complete variable domain, with remaining parts taken from reference TRBV18 and TRBJ2-5, reads NAGVMQNPRHLVRRRGQEARLRCSPMKGHSHVYWYRQLPEEGLKFMVYLQKENIIDESGMPKERFSAEFPKEGPSILRIQQVVRGDSAAYFCASSPFTAQETQYFGPGTRLLVL.

The V gene is TRBV29-1, the J gene TRBJ1-6; 11 bases agree with TRBD1. The CDR3 has 13 residues. With 4 bases clipped from V and 8 bases from J, the junction kept 1 base outside the gene matches. Germline assignment: CDR1 SQVTM and CDR2 ANQGSEA. CDR3 DNA sequence: TGCAGCGTTGGGACAGGGGGCGATTCACCCCTCCACTTT. It is translated as CSVGTGGDSPLHF.

This clonotype was seen only a few times. The J gene is TRBJ2-5, the V gene TRBV10-3, with 12 bases aligning to TRBD2. The CDR3 sequence is 16 residues long. CDR1 is ENHRY and CDR2 is SYGVKD in the germline V gene. V shed 2 bases, J shed 7 bases, and the junction held 8 bases outside the gene matches. In DNA form, the CDR3 reads TGTGCCATCAGTGAGCCCCCGCGGACTAGCGGGGTGACCCAGTACTTC. Its translation: CAISEPPRTSGVTQYF.

J is TRBJ2-1 and V is TRBV7-3; the D gene could be TRBD1 or TRBD2 (5 bases each). The V gene lost 5 bases and the J gene lost 10 bases, with 12 bases spanning the gap. This CDR3 has 12 amino acids. The V gene's germline CDR1 is SGHTA and CDR2 FQGTGA. Written as DNA, the CDR3 is TGTGCCAGCAGCCCGGATGAGGGGGAGCAGTTCTTC. Translation gives CASSPDEGEQFF. Combining the CDR3 with reference TRBV7-3 and TRBJ2-1 gives the whole variable domain GAGVSQTPSNKVTEKGKYVELRCDPISGHTALYWYRQSLGQGPEFLIYFQGTGAADDSGLPNDRFFAVRPEGSVSTLKIQRTERGDSAVYLCASSPDEGEQFFGPGTRLTVL.

Many counts were recorded for this clonotype. The rearrangement links TRBV29-1 to TRBJ1-3; no definite D call. V gave up 5 bases and J gave up 0 bases, with 14 bases separating them. The CDR3 loop spans 15 amino acids. Per germline, CDR1 SQVTM and CDR2 ANQGSEA. CDR3 DNA: TGCAGCGTTTCGGGCGAGGGAGACTCTGGAAACACCATATATTTT. Translated: CSVSGEGDSGNTIYF.

The sample holds a few counts of this clonotype. The chain links TRBV28 to TRBJ2-1, with TRBD2 matching 9 bases. Germline values: CDR1 MDHEN, CDR2 SYDVKM. The CDR3 runs 14 residues. The junction had 10 bases not matched to a gene; V was cut back by 9 bases and J by 7 bases. The CDR3 DNA reads TGTGCCAGTATCAATAGCGGGGGATGGAATGAGCAGTTCTTC. As protein: CASINSGGWNEQFF.

This clonotype appeared a few times. The chain carries TRBV6-1 and TRBJ1-6; 9 bases are shared with TRBD1. Losses at the gene ends were 6 bases for V and 0 bases for J; bases not matched to a gene: 0. The CDR3 runs 15 residues. Germline CDR1 and CDR2: MNHNS and SASEGT. In DNA form, the CDR3 reads TGTGCCAGCAGGGGACAGGGCTCCTATAATTCACCCCTCCACTTT. Translated: CASRGQGSYNSPLHF.

Ten or more counts support this clonotype. The rearrangement links TRBV7-3 to TRBJ1-3; a weak D match, TRBD1 (5 bases). Trimming pared 6 bases from V and 0 bases from J, leaving 9 bases between. The CDR3 runs 14 residues. Germline V gene lookup returns CDR1 SGHTA and CDR2 FQGTGA. The CDR3, as DNA: TGTGCCAGCAGTCCTGACAGCTCTGGAAACACCATATATTTT. As protein: CASSPDSSGNTIYF.

This clonotype has at least ten counts. The J gene is TRBJ2-7, the V gene TRBV12-3 or TRBV12-4; no clear D gene. Trimming removed 6 bases at V and 2 bases at J, with 14 bases between. The CDR3 sequence is 14 residues long. The DNA of the CDR3 is TGTGCCAGCAGCCCCGCCAGGTCCCCCTACGAGCAGTACTTC. It is translated as CASSPARSPYEQYF.

This chain uses TRBV12-3 or TRBV12-4 with TRBJ2-5; D not resolved. This CDR3 is 14 amino acids long. Deletions cut 3 bases from V and 4 bases from J, with 12 bases between. DNA for the CDR3: TGTGCCAGCAGTTTTTCCAGTACGGGAGAGACCCAGTACTTC. Translating it yields CASSFSSTGETQYF.

In DNA form, the CDR3 reads TGTGCCAGCAGCAGTGGGCAGGGGACCCTCTACGAGCAGTACTTC. Amino acids: CASSSGQGTLYEQYF. This sequence joins TRBV7-8 and TRBJ2-7; D might be TRBD1 (6 bases). Per germline, CDR1 SGHVS and CDR2 FQNEAQ. Trimming left V 5 bases short and J 3 bases short, with 17 bases between. The CDR3 has 15 amino acids.

The chain has TRBV6-5 and TRBJ1-2, with D possibly matching TRBD1 (5 bases). The germline gives CDR1 MNHEY, CDR2 SVGAGI. The V gene lost 0 bases and the J gene lost 4 bases, with 9 bases spanning the gap. There are 14 residues in the CDR3. Here the CDR3 reads CASSYSIGTYGYTF. CDR3 bases: TGTGCCAGCAGTTACTCGATAGGGACCTATGGCTACACCTTC.

This clonotype has a count of ten or more. The V gene is TRBV18, the J gene TRBJ2-5; D is undetermined. Looked up from germline, CDR1 is KGHSH and CDR2 is LQKENI. The CDR3 is made up of 12 amino acids. V was clipped by 4 bases and J by 5 bases, with 8 bases between them. The CDR3 sequence: CASSQGSETQYF. The CDR3 nucleotides are TGTGCCAGCTCACAAGGGTCGGAGACCCAGTACTTC. The full variable domain, rest sourced from reference TRBV18 and TRBJ2-5, is NAGVMQNPRHLVRRRGQEARLRCSPMKGHSHVYWYRQLPEEGLKFMVYLQKENIIDESGMPKERFSAEFPKEGPSILRIQQVVRGDSAAYFCASSQGSETQYFGPGTRLLVL.

This clonotype came up many times. The V call is TRBV13, the J call TRBJ2-1, with TRBD1 identical over 9 bases. This CDR3 contains 16 residues. V shed 3 bases, J shed 7 bases, and the junction held 10 bases outside the gene matches. Germline lookup yields CDR1 PRHDT and CDR2 FYEKMQ (reference sequence). CDR3 loop: CASSFVKDRGRNEQFF. The CDR3 coding sequence is TGTGCCAGCAGCTTCGTGAAGGACAGGGGCAGGAATGAGCAGTTCTTC.

Ten or more counts support this clonotype. This chain uses TRBV28 with TRBJ1-1; D gene unclear. The CDR3 spans 13 residues. The germline V gene encodes CDR1 MDHEN and CDR2 SYDVKM. Trimming pared 3 bases from V and 6 bases from J, leaving 11 bases between. The CDR3 reads CASSFYSRAEAFF. As DNA, the CDR3 is TGTGCCAGCAGTTTCTACAGCAGAGCTGAAGCTTTCTTT.

This clonotype turned up a few times. This chain uses TRBV20-1 with TRBJ2-1, with a weak D call TRBD2 (5 bases). The V gene's germline CDR1 is DFQATT and CDR2 SNEGSKA (reference sequence). The CDR3 consists of 15 residues. V dropped 0 bases and J dropped 4 bases, with 13 bases sitting between them. The CDR3 sequence: CSARDGLVRYNEQFF. The CDR3 region has the DNA TGCAGTGCTAGAGATGGACTGGTTCGATACAATGAGCAGTTCTTC.

The chain joins TRBV9 to TRBJ2-1; D remains ambiguous. The germline V gene encodes CDR1 SGDLS and CDR2 YYNGEE. The CDR3 contains 15 residues. Trimming shortened V by 2 bases and J by 5 bases, and 14 bases separated the two germline ends. The CDR3: CASSVRDFADNEQFF. The CDR3 DNA reads as TGTGCCAGCAGCGTGAGAGATTTCGCCGACAATGAGCAGTTCTTC.